What follows are 4 T cell receptor beta chains derived from one specimen sequenced in a study of blood T cell repertoires in COVID-19. TCRdb's copy holds only in-frame clones and misses some; the assay was immunoSEQ multiplex PCR. Of 350,000 or so clones in the sample, approximately 82% were seen once. The sample taken for sequencing was peripheral blood. The receptors here all came from a man younger than 40 with active or convalescent COVID-19.

This clone was observed a handful of times. The chain joins TRBV19 to TRBJ2-3; D is undetermined. The CDR3 runs to 13 residues. The V end lost 6 bases, the J end lost 8 bases, and 15 bases lay between the germline ends. Germline CDR1 and CDR2: LNHDA and SQIVND (reference sequence). This CDR3 reads CASSPALSGTQYF. The CDR3 DNA sequence: TGTGCCAGTAGCCCCGCATTGAGTGGTACGCAGTATTTT.

This chain links TRBV2 with TRBJ1-2, with unresolved D. Germline values: CDR1 SNHLY, CDR2 FYNNEI. This CDR3 spans 14 amino acids. V was trimmed by 4 bases and J by 4 bases, leaving 13 bases between them. CDR3: CASSARGSSYGYTF. The CDR3 DNA sequence: TGTGCCAGCAGTGCGCGGGGAAGTAGCTATGGCTACACCTTC.

This clone was seen only a few times. The rearrangement joins TRBV5-1 to TRBJ2-7, with 7 positions matching TRBD1. Germline loops: CDR1 SGHRS, CDR2 YFSETQ. This CDR3 spans 13 amino acids. V was clipped by 2 bases and J by 4 bases; unmatched bases: 3. This CDR3 is CASSFGTAYEQYF. In nucleotides, the CDR3 is TGCGCCAGCAGCTTCGGGACAGCGTACGAGCAGTACTTC.

This chain links TRBV5-4 with TRBJ1-1; 9 nucleotides line up with TRBD1. The J segment lost 7 bases and the V segment lost 6 bases, leaving 10 bases of the junction unmatched. Germline V gene data show CDR1 as SGHNT and CDR2 as YYREEE (reference sequence). The CDR3 totals 14 residues. As DNA, the CDR3 is TGTGCCAGCAATGGTAACCGGGACAGGGATGAAGCTTTCTTT. Protein product: CASNGNRDRDEAFF.